Below are 22 T cell receptor beta chains sequenced from a single sample in a study of graft-versus-host responses after intestinal transplantation. The data were produced by immunoSEQ multiplex PCR, yet TCRdb's version contains in-frame clones alone and is incomplete. The profile shows about 13,000 clones, around two fifths of them singletons. The sequenced sample was alloreactive CD4+ T cells from a mixed lymphocyte reaction culture, obtained before intestinal transplant. The subset here: CFSE-low proliferating T cells sorted from approximately six-day pre-transplant mixed lymphocyte reaction (GvH or HvG direction). The origin of the receptors is a human patient who received an intestinal transplant.

This clone has a handful of counts. The chain combines TRBV19 with TRBJ2-1; possible D gene TRBD1, 6 bases. V was shortened by 6 bases and J by 5 bases, with 11 bases between the two germline ends. Germline assignment: CDR1 LNHDA and CDR2 SQIVND (reference sequence). The CDR3 is 13 residues long. The chain's CDR3 is CASRPDRNNEQFF. The CDR3 bases are TGTGCCAGTAGACCGGACAGAAACAATGAGCAGTTCTTC.

The chain links TRBV11-3 to TRBJ2-1; maybe TRBD1 (5 bases). The CDR3 runs to 15 residues. Germline CDR1 SGHNT, CDR2 YENEEA. V lost 3 bases to trimming and J lost 3 bases, with 12 bases between them. The CDR3 loop is CASSFSGPHYNEQFF. The CDR3 DNA reads TGTGCCAGCAGCTTTTCAGGGCCCCACTACAATGAGCAGTTCTTC.

This clone has just a few counts. V and J are TRBV7-9 and TRBJ2-7; D call uncertain. Germline lookup yields CDR1 SEHNR and CDR2 FQNEAQ (reference sequence). Between the trimmed V and J ends, which lost 0 bases and 1 base, there was a span of 7 bases. This CDR3 has 14 residues. The CDR3: CASSLAAASYEQYF. In DNA, the CDR3 is TGTGCCAGCAGCTTAGCGGCGGCTTCCTACGAGCAGTACTTC.

The CDR3 DNA is TGTGCCAGCAGTTTGGGACAGGGGGTTTACGAGCAGTACTTC. Its translation is CASSLGQGVYEQYF. The chain is built from TRBV13 and TRBJ2-7; TRBD1 matches at 11 bases. Trimming cost V 6 bases and J 4 bases; bases outside gene matches: 5. Germline CDR1 is PRHDT and CDR2 is FYEKMQ (reference sequence). The CDR3 consists of 14 residues.

The chain links TRBV5-4 to TRBJ2-3; 9 bases map to TRBD2. The CDR3 consists of 15 residues. Germline CDR1 reads SGHNT; CDR2 reads YYREEE (reference sequence). The ends lost 0 bases at V and 7 bases at J; junction bases unmatched: 6. This CDR3 is CASSLGRGGVNTQYF. The CDR3 region has the DNA TGTGCCAGCAGCTTGGGGCGGGGGGGCGTAAATACGCAGTATTTT.

This clone is categorized as medium-sized. This chain joins TRBV27 and TRBJ1-2, with 8 bases fitting TRBD1. V shed 3 bases and J 2 bases; nucleotides not matched to a gene: 8. The CDR3 extends over 16 amino acids. The germline CDR1 and CDR2 sequences are MNHEY and SMNVEV (reference sequence). The chain's CDR3 is CASSFLGTGRNYGYTF. CDR3 DNA: TGTGCCAGCAGTTTTCTAGGGACAGGAAGGAACTATGGCTACACCTTC.

The J gene is TRBJ1-2, the V gene TRBV6-5; no reliable D call. The CDR3 spans 12 residues. Germline V CDR1 and CDR2: MNHEY, SVGAGI. The V end was cut by 6 bases, the J end by 4 bases, with 9 bases between. The CDR3 spells CASRLEGYGYTF. The CDR3 DNA reads TGTGCCAGCAGATTGGAGGGCTATGGCTACACCTTC.

This clone was found a few times. This sequence joins TRBV11-3 and TRBJ2-3; no reliable D call. This CDR3 contains 13 residues. Germline assignment: CDR1 SGHNT and CDR2 YENEEA. V was pared by 0 bases and J by 4 bases, with 5 bases between. CDR3 region: CASSLDISDTQYF. The CDR3 nucleotides are TGTGCCAGCAGCTTAGATATCTCAGATACGCAGTATTTT.

This clone was counted a few times. The chain has TRBV5-1 and TRBJ2-7; D remains ambiguous. V shed 2 bases and J shed 0 bases, with 9 bases lying between them. Germline assignment: CDR1 SGHRS and CDR2 YFSETQ. This CDR3 contains 14 residues. CDR3 sequence: CASSFQDFSYEQYF. DNA of the CDR3: TGCGCCAGCAGCTTTCAGGATTTCTCCTACGAGCAGTACTTC.

The rearrangement uses TRBV6-1 and TRBJ1-6; D may be TRBD1 (6 bases). The ends were cut back, 6 bases at V and 10 bases at J, with 16 bases in the middle. The CDR3 runs 14 residues. The germline CDR1 and CDR2 sequences are MNHNS and SASEGT. CDR3 region: CASSPQGWKSPLHF. The CDR3 bases are TGTGCCAGCAGCCCACAGGGTTGGAAATCACCCCTCCACTTT.

V gene TRBV6-5 combines with J gene TRBJ2-1, with 8 bases lining up with TRBD2. The CDR3 runs to 15 residues. J was trimmed by 4 bases and V by 5 bases; bases with no gene match: 7. Germline lookup yields CDR1 MNHEY and CDR2 SVGAGI. CDR3 DNA: TGTGCCAGCAGTCCCACGGGGGGGCCTTACAATGAGCAGTTCTTC. This codes for CASSPTGGPYNEQFF.

The chain employs TRBV7-9 and TRBJ1-1; maybe TRBD1 (5 bases). The CDR3 is 13 residues long. The germline CDR1 and CDR2 sequences are SEHNR and FQNEAQ (reference sequence). V dropped 5 bases and J dropped 0 bases, with 7 bases sitting between them. The CDR3 reads CASSQGVNTEAFF. The DNA for the CDR3 is TGTGCCAGCAGCCAGGGCGTGAACACTGAAGCTTTCTTT.

This chain links TRBV5-4 with TRBJ1-2, with 9 bases lining up with TRBD1. The length of the CDR3 is 16 residues. Germline CDR1 SGHNT, CDR2 YYREEE (reference sequence). V lost 2 bases and J lost 4; bases outside the gene matches: 9. The CDR3 nucleotides read TGTGCCAGCAGCTTACGGACAGGGGCCACTATCTATGGCTACACCTTC. This encodes CASSLRTGATIYGYTF.

The gene calls are TRBV10-3 and TRBJ2-2; tentative D call: TRBD1 (6 bases). There are 13 residues in the CDR3. V was pared by 10 bases and J by 6 bases, with 15 bases between. Germline lookup yields CDR1 ENHRY and CDR2 SYGVKD. CDR3 DNA: TGTGCCACCCAGCAGGGGCCGGCCGGGGAGCTGTTTTTT. Translation gives CATQQGPAGELFF.

This chain uses TRBV5-1 with TRBJ2-7; tentatively, D is TRBD2 (6 bases). The V gene lost 2 bases and the J gene lost 0 bases, with 9 bases spanning the gap. In germline, CDR1 is SGHRS, CDR2 YFSETQ. The CDR3 has 14 residues. In nucleotides, the CDR3 is TGCGCCAGCAGCTTTGGGGGGATCTCCTACGAGCAGTACTTC. This encodes CASSFGGISYEQYF.

The genes are TRBV13 and TRBJ2-7; 8 bases line up with TRBD2. Germline assignment: CDR1 PRHDT and CDR2 FYEKMQ (reference sequence). CDR3 length: 15 residues. After removal of 0 bases from V and 2 bases from J, the junction contained 3 bases not matched to a gene. This CDR3 reads CASSLGLGLAYEQYF. The CDR3 DNA follows: TGTGCCAGCAGCTTAGGCTTGGGACTAGCCTACGAGCAGTACTTC.

There are a few counts of this clone. The rearrangement joins TRBV4-3 to TRBJ2-7; 12 bases align to TRBD1. This CDR3 has 16 amino acids. The junction had 3 bases not matched to a gene; V was cut back by 0 bases and J by 3 bases. Germline CDR1 reads LGHNA; CDR2 reads YSLEER. The CDR3 coding sequence is TGCGCCAGCAGCCAAGACCGGGACAGGGGGCTCTACGAGCAGTACTTC. This encodes CASSQDRDRGLYEQYF.

The J gene is TRBJ2-7, the V gene TRBV7-9; 7 bases agree with TRBD1. V gave up 10 bases and J gave up 1 base; unmatched junction bases: 4. The CDR3 totals 12 residues. Germline V lookup: CDR1 SEHNR, CDR2 FQNEAQ (reference sequence). CDR3 residues: CAIPDRSYEQYF. DNA for the CDR3: TGTGCCATACCGGACAGGTCCTACGAGCAGTACTTC.

The chain uses TRBV4-3 and TRBJ2-2, with 10 bases aligning to TRBD2. The CDR3 extends over 16 amino acids. Germline trimming cut 3 bases from V and 6 bases from J; bases unmatched to any gene: 7. The germline V gene has CDR1 LGHNA and CDR2 YSLEER. In DNA, the CDR3 is TGCGCCAGCAGCCACGGAGCGGGGGGGCCAGCCGGGGAGCTGTTTTTT. It specifies CASSHGAGGPAGELFF.

The chain employs TRBV7-4 and TRBJ2-1, with 9 bases aligning to TRBD2. J lost 6 bases, V lost 1 base, and 7 bases had no gene match. The CDR3 totals 16 residues. Germline V gene lookup returns CDR1 SGHVT and CDR2 SQSDAQ. The CDR3 nucleotides read TGTGCCAGCAGCTTAGAGCCAGCGGGGGGCCTCAATGAGCAGTTCTTC. This sequence encodes CASSLEPAGGLNEQFF.

By its share, this clone is large. For the CDR3, the DNA is TGTGCCAGCAGCGTTTCTGTCTCTGGAAACACCATATATTTT. Translated, it gives CASSVSVSGNTIYF. The chain joins TRBV2 to TRBJ1-3; no reliable D call. This CDR3 spans 14 amino acids. V was clipped by 6 bases and J by 0 bases, with 9 bases between them. Per the germline V gene, CDR1 is SNHLY and CDR2 is FYNNEI. The full variable domain, completed using reference TRBV2 and TRBJ1-3, is EPEVTQTPSHQVTQMGQEVILRCVPISNHLYFYWYRQILGQKVEFLVSFYNNEISEKSEIFDDQFSVERPDGSNFTLKIRSTKLEDSAMYFCASSVSVSGNTIYFGEGSWLTVV.

The V call is TRBV30, the J call TRBJ1-1; D might be TRBD1 (6 bases). The CDR3 has 16 amino acids. Germline assignment: CDR1 GTSNPN and CDR2 SVGIG (reference sequence). Trimming took off 0 bases at V and 3 bases at J, with 17 bases between the two ends. The CDR3 DNA is TGTGCCTGGAGTGTACTGGGGCAGGGGTCTGACACTGAAGCTTTCTTT. It yields the protein CAWSVLGQGSDTEAFF.